A selection of T cell receptor beta chains follows, all from one sample in a study of identical twins. TCRdb independently ran MiXCR on the 5' RACE reads; one entry per CDR3 protein. The table shows hundreds of thousands of distinct CDR3 sequences, with 15% to 20% occurring only once. Separately, the same data were catalogued under a study of T cells expressing NK-cell markers.

What was sequenced was PBMCs. The source is a young woman in good health. The CDR3 runs from the conserved cysteine through the conserved F or W. The D gene is left open where the match is weak. Size tells how often a clone was seen (once, few, many) or the class of an expanded clone, and some rows leave it out.

CASSEGQGSQETQYF | TGCGCCAGCAGCGAGGGACAGGGGTCCCAAGAGACCCAGTACTTC | TRBJ2-5 | 15 | NA | TRBD1 | TRBV5-1
CARSSGARDTQYF | TGTGCCAGGTCTTCCGGGGCTAGGGATACGCAGTATTTT | TRBJ2-3 | 13 | NA | NA | TRBV6-1
CSARERSKNIQYF | TGCAGTGCTAGAGAACGATCCAAAAACATTCAGTACTTC | TRBJ2-4 | 13 | few | NA | TRBV20-1
CASSYRQEGETQYF | TGTGCCAGCAGTTACCGACAGGAGGGAGAGACCCAGTACTTC | TRBJ2-5 | 14 | few | NA | TRBV12-3/TRBV12-4
CSVARTGRFMNTEAFF | TGCAGCGTAGCCAGGACAGGGAGGTTCATGAACACTGAAGCTTTCTTT | TRBJ1-1 | 16 | few | TRBD1 | TRBV29-1
CASSHQGQTYEQYF | TGCGCCAGCAGCCATCAAGGACAGACCTACGAGCAGTACTTC | TRBJ2-7 | 14 | few | NA | TRBV4-3
CASSTQTNNEQFF | TGTGCCAGCAGTACCCAAACGAACAATGAGCAGTTCTTC | TRBJ2-1 | 13 | NA | NA | TRBV6-1
CASSPLGAISYEQYF | TGTGCCAGCAGCCCACTAGGGGCCATATCCTACGAGCAGTACTTC | TRBJ2-7 | 15 | many | NA | TRBV12-3/TRBV12-4
CATSGLMVGSYEQYF | TGTGCCACCAGTGGCCTTATGGTCGGTTCGTACGAGCAGTACTTC | TRBJ2-7 | 15 | few | NA | TRBV24-1
CSVSQGETEAFF | TGCAGTGTCAGCCAGGGGGAAACTGAAGCTTTCTTT | TRBJ1-1 | 12 | few | TRBD1 | TRBV20-1
CSARGDAFGQGAPNEQFF | TGCAGTGCTAGAGGGGACGCATTTGGACAGGGGGCGCCGAATGAGCAGTTCTTC | TRBJ2-1 | 18 | NA | TRBD1 | TRBV20-1
CASCWAENTEAFF | TGTGCCAGCTGCTGGGCGGAAAACACTGAAGCTTTCTTT | TRBJ1-1 | 13 | many | NA | TRBV12-3/TRBV12-4
CASSWGSGLAYEQYF | TGTGCCAGCAGCTGGGGCAGCGGGTTAGCCTACGAGCAGTACTTC | TRBJ2-7 | 15 | NA | NA | TRBV7-2
CASSYGLAGTGELFF | TGTGCCAGCAGTTACGGACTAGCGGGCACCGGGGAGCTGTTTTTT | TRBJ2-2 | 15 | few | TRBD2 | TRBV6-2/TRBV6-3
CAISESTFGGEAFF | TGTGCCATCAGTGAGTCGACGTTTGGCGGTGAAGCTTTCTTT | TRBJ1-1 | 14 | few | NA | TRBV10-3
CASSLAGLGREQFF | TGTGCCAGCAGCTTGGCGGGACTCGGTAGAGAGCAGTTCTTC | TRBJ2-1 | 14 | few | NA | TRBV13
CASTWGGGEQFF | TGTGCCAGCACCTGGGGCGGGGGGGAGCAGTTCTTC | TRBJ2-1 | 12 | few | TRBD2 | TRBV7-2
CARTKLDRGNYEQYF | TGTGCCAGAACCAAACTGGACAGGGGTAACTACGAGCAGTACTTC | TRBJ2-7 | 15 | NA | TRBD1 | TRBV2
CASSFGLAESSYNEQFF | TGCGCCAGCAGCTTTGGACTAGCGGAGAGCTCCTACAATGAGCAGTTCTTC | TRBJ2-1 | 17 | NA | TRBD2 | TRBV5-1
CASSSVGRGAKNIQYF | TGTGCCAGCAGCTCTGTAGGACGGGGAGCCAAAAACATTCAGTACTTC | TRBJ2-4 | 16 | few | NA | TRBV7-9
CASNPGGAGGNNEQFF | TGCGCCAGCAACCCAGGGGGAGCGGGAGGGAACAATGAGCAGTTCTTC | TRBJ2-1 | 16 | NA | TRBD2 | TRBV10-2
CASSGDVYTEAFF | TGTGCCAGCAGTGGGGACGTTTACACTGAAGCTTTCTTT | TRBJ1-1 | 13 | NA | NA | TRBV12-3/TRBV12-4
CASSESRTQDTQYF | TGTGCCAGCAGTGAATCAAGGACACAAGATACGCAGTATTTT | TRBJ2-3 | 14 | few | NA | TRBV25-1
CASSLVGSSLSYNEQFF | TGTGCCAGCAGCTTAGTGGGCAGCTCCCTCTCCTACAATGAGCAGTTCTTC | TRBJ2-1 | 17 | NA | NA | TRBV7-2
CASSPLGETSRHNEQFF | TGTGCCAGCAGCCCGCTGGGTGAAACTAGTCGTCACAATGAGCAGTTCTTC | TRBJ2-1 | 17 | NA | NA | TRBV5-6
CASSPPAGTSGEPSTDTQYF | TGTGCCAGCAGCCCACCCGCCGGGACTAGCGGGGAGCCTAGCACAGATACGCAGTATTTT | TRBJ2-3 | 20 | many | TRBD2 | TRBV11-1
CATVSHTEAFF | TGTGCCACCGTCTCGCACACTGAAGCTTTCTTT | TRBJ1-1 | 11 | NA | NA | TRBV10-3
CASIPPGGINQPQHF | TGTGCCAGCATCCCGCCAGGGGGGATCAATCAGCCCCAGCATTTT | TRBJ1-5 | 15 | many | TRBD1 | TRBV12-3/TRBV12-4
CASSRGYPSYEQYF | TGTGCCAGCAGCAGGGGGTACCCTTCCTACGAGCAGTACTTC | TRBJ2-7 | 14 | few | NA | TRBV5-6
CASSRASGELFF | TGTGCCAGCAGCAGGGCTTCCGGGGAGCTGTTTTTT | TRBJ2-2 | 12 | few | NA | TRBV12-3/TRBV12-4
CATSSSTGTSGTYEQYF | TGTGCCACCAGCAGCAGTACCGGGACTAGCGGGACCTACGAGCAGTACTTC | TRBJ2-7 | 17 | NA | TRBD2 | TRBV15
CASSSPYRQGRSGANVLTF | TGTGCCAGCAGTTCCCCCTACCGACAGGGCCGCTCTGGGGCCAACGTCCTGACTTTC | TRBJ2-6 | 19 | NA | TRBD1 | TRBV28
CASSVSPSGGANEQFF | TGCGCCAGCAGCGTTTCCCCAAGCGGGGGGGCCAATGAGCAGTTCTTC | TRBJ2-1 | 16 | NA | TRBD2 | TRBV5-1
CASEYPGQQETQYF | TGTGCCAGCGAATATCCGGGGCAACAAGAGACCCAGTACTTC | TRBJ2-5 | 14 | many | NA | TRBV7-6
CAISEVYEQYF | TGTGCCATCAGTGAGGTCTACGAGCAGTACTTC | TRBJ2-7 | 11 | NA | NA | TRBV10-3
CASSKRTGAPRWANVLTF | TGTGCCAGCAGCAAACGAACGGGGGCCCCTCGATGGGCCAACGTCCTGACTTTC | TRBJ2-6 | 18 | NA | NA | TRBV21-1
CASSQVGQANEKLFF | TGCGCCAGCAGCCAAGTGGGGCAGGCTAATGAAAAACTGTTTTTT | TRBJ1-4 | 15 | NA | NA | TRBV4-3
CSAREGKLFF | TGCAGTGCTAGAGAAGGAAAACTGTTTTTT | TRBJ1-4 | 10 | few | NA | TRBV20-1
CASRRRGQANQPQHF | TGTGCCAGCAGAAGACGGGGGCAGGCCAATCAGCCCCAGCATTTT | TRBJ1-5 | 15 | few | NA | TRBV12-3/TRBV12-4
CASSYGTVRTQYF | TGCGCCAGCAGCTACGGGACAGTCCGGACGCAGTATTTT | TRBJ2-3 | 13 | few | TRBD1 | TRBV5-1
CASMGGGTYLGEQFF | TGTGCCAGCATGGGTGGCGGGACGTATCTTGGTGAGCAGTTCTTC | TRBJ2-1 | 15 | NA | NA | TRBV27
CASSSRSGYEQYF | TGTGCCAGCAGCTCCCGTAGCGGCTACGAGCAGTACTTC | TRBJ2-7 | 13 | few | NA | TRBV14
CASSPLGDSPYEQYF | TGTGCCAGCAGCCCCCTTGGGGACAGTCCCTACGAGCAGTACTTC | TRBJ2-7 | 15 | NA | TRBD1 | TRBV7-8
CASSFRTSGTYEQYF | TGTGCCAGCAGTTTTCGGACTAGCGGAACCTACGAGCAGTACTTC | TRBJ2-7 | 15 | many | TRBD2 | TRBV12-3/TRBV12-4
CASSKGTGGDEQFF | TGTGCCAGCTCAAAGGGGACAGGGGGCGATGAGCAGTTCTTC | TRBJ2-1 | 14 | many | TRBD1 | TRBV6-4
CASSTLGGRGSYEQYF | TGTGCCAGCAGCACCCTGGGCGGGAGGGGCTCCTACGAGCAGTACTTC | TRBJ2-7 | 16 | few | TRBD2 | TRBV12-3/TRBV12-4
CASNIMNTEAFF | TGTGCCAGCAACATCATGAACACTGAAGCTTTCTTT | TRBJ1-1 | 12 | few | NA | TRBV12-3/TRBV12-4
CASSMPGAGTQYF | TGTGCCTCCTCCATGCCGGGAGCTGGGACCCAGTACTTC | TRBJ2-5 | 13 | NA | NA | TRBV3-1
CASSPGKGGGTYEQYF | TGTGCCAGCAGCCCCGGGAAAGGGGGAGGAACCTACGAGCAGTACTTC | TRBJ2-7 | 16 | NA | NA | TRBV12-3/TRBV12-4
CATRPRTEYEQYF | TGTGCCACCAGACCTAGGACAGAGTACGAGCAGTACTTC | TRBJ2-7 | 13 | few | NA | TRBV15
CASSSSQGPGNTIYF | TGTGCCAGCAGCTCCTCCCAGGGGCCTGGAAACACCATATATTTT | TRBJ1-3 | 15 | few | NA | TRBV7-3
CASTKRQGQGFYEQYF | TGTGCCAGCACAAAAAGACAGGGACAGGGGTTCTACGAGCAGTACTTC | TRBJ2-7 | 16 | NA | TRBD1 | TRBV6-1
CASSAGDLTVEAFF | TGCGCCAGCAGCGCGGGAGATCTTACGGTTGAAGCTTTCTTT | TRBJ1-1 | 14 | few | NA | TRBV5-1